Presented here are 21 T cell receptor beta chains from one specimen sequenced in a study of blood T cell repertoires in COVID-19. Assay: immunoSEQ multiplex PCR; the TCRdb copy retains only in-frame clones and omits some. In the table there are approximately 160,000 clones, more than 85% of which are singletons. Sequencing used PBMCs or T cells enriched from blood (not recorded which). These receptors all stem from a woman aged 50 to 60 who had recovered from COVID-19.

The chain uses TRBV29-1 and TRBJ1-2, with a tentative D call TRBD1 (6 bases). V was clipped by 6 bases and J by 8 bases, with 19 bases between them. In germline, CDR1 is SQVTM, CDR2 ANQGSEA. The CDR3 length is 13 residues. This chain's CDR3 is CSVGGQLREGYTF. The CDR3 DNA reads as TGCAGCGTAGGCGGACAGCTGCGAGAAGGCTACACCTTC.

This chain links TRBV3-1 (or the pseudogene TRBV3-2) with TRBJ2-2; D might be TRBD1 (5 bases). V lost 1 base and J lost 6, with 12 bases in between. Germline V lookup: CDR1 LGHDT, CDR2 YNNKEL (reference sequence). This CDR3 has 15 residues. CDR3 region: CASSQVSGYPGELFF. For the CDR3, the DNA is TGTGCCAGCAGCCAAGTTTCAGGGTATCCCGGGGAGCTGTTTTTT.

This clone was observed a few times. The chain carries TRBV7-9 and TRBJ2-1; TRBD2 is a possible D gene (6 bases). V was trimmed by 5 bases and J by 7 bases, leaving 24 bases between them. The CDR3 is 17 residues long. CDR1 SEHNR and CDR2 FQNEAQ come from the germline V gene (reference sequence). CDR3 bases: TGTGCCAGCAGCCATCTGAACGAGGACGGGAGTTGGAATGAGCAGTTCTTC. It encodes CASSHLNEDGSWNEQFF.

The chain employs TRBV6-4 and TRBJ2-4; 9 nucleotides line up with TRBD2. V dropped 2 bases and J dropped 6; count of bases not matched to a gene: 5. The CDR3 has 15 amino acids. Germline values: CDR1 MRHNA, CDR2 SNTAGT. The DNA for the CDR3 is TGTGCCAGCAGTGACCTTAGCGGGGGAGGAAACATTCAGTACTTC. Its translation: CASSDLSGGGNIQYF.

V is TRBV18 and J is TRBJ1-3; 8 bases line up with TRBD1. J lost 4 bases, V lost 5 bases, and 1 base had no gene match. Germline assignment: CDR1 KGHSH and CDR2 LQKENI. The CDR3 has 13 residues. In nucleotides, the CDR3 is TGTGCCAGCTCAACAGGGGGAGGAAACACCATATATTTT. Its translation is CASSTGGGNTIYF.

This clone was counted ten times or more. V is TRBV7-9 and J is TRBJ2-7; 7 bases agree with TRBD1. Germline V CDR1 and CDR2: SEHNR, FQNEAQ (reference sequence). The CDR3 covers 15 residues. V was clipped by 3 bases and J by 2 bases; unmatched bases: 7. The CDR3 bases are TGTGCCAGCAGCTTGGTCGCAGGGGGAACCTACGAGCAGTACTTC. Translating it yields CASSLVAGGTYEQYF. Full variable domain (remainder filled in from reference TRBV7-9 and TRBJ2-7): DTGVSQNPRHKITKRGQNVTFRCDPISEHNRLYWYRQTLGQGPEFLTYFQNEAQLEKSRLLSDRFSAERPKGSFSTLEIQRTEQGDSAMYLCASSLVAGGTYEQYFGPGTRLTVT.

The chain employs TRBV3-1 (or the pseudogene TRBV3-2) and TRBJ2-1, with 9 bases fitting TRBD1. Germline values: CDR1 LGHDT, CDR2 YNNKEL (reference sequence). This CDR3 has 16 amino acids. V lost 3 bases to trimming and J lost 10 bases; unmatched junction nucleotides: 13. The chain's CDR3 is CASSHDRDRATREQFF. Here the CDR3 DNA reads TGTGCCAGCAGCCACGACCGGGACAGGGCGACCAGGGAGCAGTTCTTC.

J is TRBJ2-1 and V is TRBV18, with 7 bases matching TRBD1. V gave up 5 bases and J gave up 7 bases; unmatched junction bases: 11. The CDR3 is 15 residues long. CDR1 is KGHSH and CDR2 is LQKENI in the germline V gene. The CDR3 DNA is TGTGCCAGCTCAATTTTACAGGGGTTAAGTAATGAGCAGTTCTTC. Amino acid sequence: CASSILQGLSNEQFF.

This rearrangement joins TRBV28 to TRBJ2-4; D ambiguous. Trimming took off 8 bases at V and 1 base at J, with 12 bases between the two ends. Germline V gene data show CDR1 as MDHEN and CDR2 as SYDVKM. The CDR3 extends over 14 amino acids. The chain's CDR3 is CASSPRFAKNIQYF. The CDR3 nucleotides read TGTGCCAGCTCTCCTAGGTTTGCCAAAAACATTCAGTACTTC.

The chain couples TRBV5-1 to TRBJ2-1; D might be TRBD1 (6 bases). The CDR3 totals 14 residues. V lost 0 bases and J 4 bases, leaving 8 bases between the germline ends. The germline gives CDR1 SGHRS, CDR2 YFSETQ. This chain's CDR3 is CASSLDRVYNEQFF. CDR3 nucleotide sequence: TGCGCCAGCAGCTTGGACAGGGTATACAATGAGCAGTTCTTC.

The rearrangement joins TRBV12-3 or TRBV12-4 to TRBJ1-2, with D hard to call. V lost 3 bases and J 8 bases, leaving 13 bases between the germline ends. The CDR3 is made up of 13 amino acids. The CDR3 DNA reads TGTGCCAGCAGTTTTCGGGGAGGGAAGGGCTACACCTTC. Amino acids: CASSFRGGKGYTF.

The genes are TRBV4-1 and TRBJ2-5, with TRBD2 identical over 8 bases. CDR3 length: 18 amino acids. Germline CDR1 is MGHRA and CDR2 is YSYEKL. The junction had 17 bases not matched to a gene; V was cut back by 3 bases and J by 5 bases. The CDR3 DNA follows: TGCGCCAGCAGCCAGGCGGGCGGGGGGTACGGGAATAGGGAGACCCAGTACTTC. Protein: CASSQAGGGYGNRETQYF.

This rearrangement joins TRBV6-4 to TRBJ1-1; 7 positions match TRBD1. The CDR3 contains 13 residues. Germline CDR1 and CDR2: MRHNA and SNTAGT. J lost 1 base, V lost 6 bases, and 2 bases had no gene match. CDR3 sequence reads: CASRGQTNTEAFF. The CDR3 DNA follows: TGTGCCAGCAGGGGACAGACGAACACTGAAGCTTTCTTT.

The rearrangement joins TRBV7-2 to TRBJ1-5; D uncertain. The V gene's germline CDR1 is SGHTA and CDR2 FQGNSA. The CDR3 spans 14 residues. Trimming shortened V by 1 base and J by 2 bases, and 6 bases separated the two germline ends. CDR3 sequence reads: CASSLESGNQPQHF. CDR3 sequence (DNA): TGTGCCAGCAGCTTAGAATCCGGCAATCAGCCCCAGCATTTT.

J is TRBJ1-1 and V is TRBV5-3, with a weak D call TRBD1 (5 bases). Being an ORF, TRBV5-3 has a function that is uncertain. Deletions cut 4 bases from V and 0 bases from J, with 19 bases between. The CDR3 is 17 residues long. DNA for the CDR3: TGTGCCAGAAGCCCCGCAGGGAATTCCCTCATGAACACTGAAGCTTTCTTT. Protein: CARSPAGNSLMNTEAFF.

The rearrangement links TRBV13 to TRBJ1-1; D uncertain. The CDR3 spans 12 residues. Trimming left V 6 bases short and J 0 bases short, with 5 bases between. Germline CDR1 PRHDT, CDR2 FYEKMQ (reference sequence). The CDR3 coding sequence is TGTGCCAGCAGACTCATGAACACTGAAGCTTTCTTT. Translated, it gives CASRLMNTEAFF.

This sequence joins TRBV27 and TRBJ1-1; 7 bases match TRBD1. CDR3 length equals 14 residues. Germline CDR1 reads MNHEY; CDR2 reads SMNVEV (reference sequence). Trimming took 2 bases from V and 1 from J; bases not matched to a gene: 1. CDR3 protein: CASSLQGENTEAFF. CDR3 nucleotides: TGTGCCAGCAGTTTACAGGGGGAGAACACTGAAGCTTTCTTT.

This clone was counted a few times. The rearrangement uses TRBV5-1 and TRBJ1-1, with D maybe TRBD1 (6 bases). This CDR3 contains 14 residues. Germline V gene sequence: CDR1 SGHRS, CDR2 YFSETQ. The ends were cut back, 0 bases at V and 3 bases at J, with 9 bases in the middle. In DNA, the CDR3 is TGCGCCAGCAGCTTGGATCGACAGGACACTGAAGCTTTCTTT. Its translation: CASSLDRQDTEAFF. The full variable domain, its missing parts supplied by reference TRBV5-1 and TRBJ1-1, is KAGVTQTPRYLIKTRGQQVTLSCSPISGHRSVSWYQQTPGQGLQFLFEYFSETQRNKGNFPGRFSGRQFSNSRSEMNVSTLELGDSALYLCASSLDRQDTEAFFGQGTRLTVV.

CDR3 region: CAWSDPFSGRATGTDTQYF. The CDR3 nucleotides read TGTGCCTGGAGTGACCCATTTAGCGGGAGAGCCACCGGCACAGATACGCAGTATTTT. The chain links TRBV30 to TRBJ2-3, with 9 nucleotides matching TRBD2. V dropped 1 base and J dropped 1; count of bases not matched to a gene: 15. The germline V gene encodes CDR1 GTSNPN and CDR2 SVGIG (reference sequence). The length of the CDR3 is 19 residues.

V usage is TRBV30 and J usage is TRBJ2-2, with a weak D call TRBD2 (6 bases). The CDR3 consists of 13 residues. Germline CDR1 and CDR2: GTSNPN and SVGIG (reference sequence). The V end was cut by 0 bases, the J end by 5 bases, with 7 bases between. CDR3 coding DNA: TGTGCCTGGAGTGTACGGGGGACCGGGGAGCTGTTTTTT. Translating gives CAWSVRGTGELFF.

The CDR3 reads CASSQEGQGLAADNEQFF. CDR3 bases: TGCGCCAGCAGCCAAGAAGGGCAGGGACTAGCCGCTGACAATGAGCAGTTCTTC. The rearrangement uses TRBV4-1 and TRBJ2-1, with TRBD2 matching over 9 bases. Unmatched junction bases numbered 11, after V lost 0 bases and J lost 5 bases. CDR3 length equals 18 residues. Germline V gene sequence: CDR1 MGHRA, CDR2 YSYEKL.